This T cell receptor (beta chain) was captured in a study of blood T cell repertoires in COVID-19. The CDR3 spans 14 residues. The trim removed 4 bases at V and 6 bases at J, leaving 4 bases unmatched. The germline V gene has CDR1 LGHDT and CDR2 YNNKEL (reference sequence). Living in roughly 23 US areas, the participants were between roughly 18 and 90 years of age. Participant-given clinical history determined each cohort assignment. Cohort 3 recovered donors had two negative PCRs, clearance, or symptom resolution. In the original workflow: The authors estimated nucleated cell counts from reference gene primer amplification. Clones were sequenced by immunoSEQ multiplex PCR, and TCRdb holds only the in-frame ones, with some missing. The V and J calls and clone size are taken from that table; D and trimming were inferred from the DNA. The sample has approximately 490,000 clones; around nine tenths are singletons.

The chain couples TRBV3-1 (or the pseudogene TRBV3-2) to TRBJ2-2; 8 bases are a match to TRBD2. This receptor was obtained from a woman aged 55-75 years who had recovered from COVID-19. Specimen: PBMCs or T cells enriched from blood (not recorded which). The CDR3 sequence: CASSRLASAGELFF. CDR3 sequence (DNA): TGTGCCAGCAGCCGACTAGCGTCGGCCGGGGAGCTGTTTTTT.